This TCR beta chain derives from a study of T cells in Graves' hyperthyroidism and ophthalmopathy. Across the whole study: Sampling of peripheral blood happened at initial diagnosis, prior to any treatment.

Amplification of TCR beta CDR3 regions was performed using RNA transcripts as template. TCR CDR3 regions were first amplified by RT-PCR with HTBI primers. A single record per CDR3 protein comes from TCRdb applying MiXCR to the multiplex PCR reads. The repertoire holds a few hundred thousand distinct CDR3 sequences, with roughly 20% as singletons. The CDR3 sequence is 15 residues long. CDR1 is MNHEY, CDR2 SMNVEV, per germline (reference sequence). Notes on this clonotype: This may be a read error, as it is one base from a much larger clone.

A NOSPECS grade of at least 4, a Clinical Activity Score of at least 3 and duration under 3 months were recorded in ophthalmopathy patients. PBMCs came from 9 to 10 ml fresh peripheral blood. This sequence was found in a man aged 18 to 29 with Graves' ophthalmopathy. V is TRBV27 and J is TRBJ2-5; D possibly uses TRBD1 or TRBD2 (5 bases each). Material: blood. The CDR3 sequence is CAGSTHRGSGETQYF. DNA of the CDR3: TGTGCCGGCAGTACGCACCGGGGCTCTGGGGAGACCCAGTACTTC.